This T cell receptor (beta chain) is from a study of technical replicates of blood from a few donors. The CDR3 spans 13 residues. CDR1 is MNHEY, CDR2 SVGAGI, per germline. V was pared by 7 bases and J by 5 bases, with 14 bases between. The method was immunoSEQ multiplex PCR; TCRdb's version includes in-frame clones alone and lacks a portion of them. In the table there are some 57,000 clones, roughly nine tenths of which are singletons. Sequencing was done on a sample of PBMCs. The chain recombines TRBV6-5 with TRBJ1-2; no firm D call. The clonotype originates from a human donor in good health. Some clones in this sample may be carry-over from other donors' samples. In DNA form, the CDR3 reads TGTGCCAGCACCTCGCGCCTAGAATATGGCTACACCTTC. Amino acid sequence: CASTSRLEYGYTF.